A selection of T cell receptor beta chains follows, all from one sample in a study of blood T cell repertoires in COVID-19. Sequencing was performed with immunoSEQ multiplex PCR; in TCRdb, only in-frame clones are kept and a portion is missing. The sample yields 250,000 to 300,000 clones, about nine tenths seen once. The sample comprised peripheral blood. The source of these receptors is an older woman with acute or convalescent COVID-19. CDR3s include the opening cysteine and the closing phenylalanine or tryptophan. A D gene is named only where the DNA matches it firmly.

TRBV3-1/TRBV3-2,.,CASSQERGNYGYTF
TRBV19,.,CASSIVLQGSGGYTF
TRBV6-5,.,CASYRGGQGNEKLFF
TRBV7-2,.,CASSLGGGLHEQYF
TRBV19,.,CASSITRARRETQYF
TRBV6-6,.,CASSYLTDEQYF
TRBV19,TRBD1,CASSRDRGLQETQYF
TRBV4-1,.,CASSPRSEGMYGYTF
TRBV20-1,.,CSARLATTQYF
TRBV29-1,.,CSVDRPNTEAFF
TRBV18,TRBD1,CASSLGQGAEAFF
TRBV9,TRBD1,CASSIQGANGGELFF
TRBV4-1,.,CASSSQSGWGNEQFF
TRBV28,.,CASSLGWGRETQYF
TRBV7-2,.,CASSLDQAVNEKLFF
TRBV7-8,TRBD2,CASSIGLAGSTDTQYF
TRBV6-5,.,CASSYARMNNEQFF
TRBV6-5,.,CASSYGQSYNEQFF
TRBV5-1,TRBD1,CASSLESTGPDTQYF
TRBV5-4,.,CASNLDSVQETQYF
TRBV6-5,TRBD1,CASRGQAHPQYF
TRBV3-1/TRBV3-2,TRBD1,CASTPGGLLQETQYF
TRBV19,TRBD2,CASRGLADYNEQFF
TRBV5-1,.,CASSARDSGYNEQFF
TRBV5-4,TRBD1,CASSLEGAVQNLYEQYF
TRBV24-1,TRBD2,CATSDVSGSTDTQYF
TRBV28,TRBD1,CASRSTGGSYEQYF
TRBV7-2,TRBD1,CASSGGQGATNEKLFF
TRBV9,TRBD2,CASSEGLAVGEQYF
TRBV28,TRBD1,CASRTGVNTEAFF
TRBV27,TRBD1,CASSAPGQRISGANVLTF
TRBV5-4,TRBD1,CASSRPGQNYGYTF
TRBV4-2,TRBD1,CASSQVDRGSSYEQYF
TRBV19,TRBD1,CASHLGTGGMDGYTF
TRBV7-9,TRBD1,CASSLGQGASGNTIYF
TRBV19,TRBD1,CASSLTGTGDTNEQFF
TRBV24-1,.,CATSDFGAGSYNEQFF
TRBV5-1,TRBD2,CASSLPGLAGGPQETQYF
TRBV27,.,CASSGKGDMFSYEQYF
TRBV5-1,TRBD1,CASSSTGVGYEQYF
TRBV29-1,TRBD2,CSVTGGTSAGYEQYF
TRBV5-8,TRBD1,CASSSRLDRGNTIYF
TRBV2,TRBD2,CASSRGGIQETQYF
TRBV9,.,CASSAPRAGQNGYTF
TRBV6-2/TRBV6-3,.,CASSYGQGPQPQHF
TRBV3-1/TRBV3-2,TRBD1,CASSQAGTGGNQPQHF
TRBV18,.,CASSRVRSDAETQYF
TRBV28,.,CASSLGGPRTNEKLFF
TRBV3-1/TRBV3-2,.,CASSQEAQEAFF
TRBV19,.,CASTPGEFSGYTF
TRBV19,.,CASSIRFGREETQYF
TRBV18,.,CASSPLRVQETQYF
TRBV6-2/TRBV6-3,.,CASSFLQGSIQPQHF
TRBV5-1,TRBD1,CASSLAKGAVGTEAFF
TRBV19,.,CASSTGSDNEKLFF